Presented here are 7 T cell receptor beta chains from one specimen sequenced in a study of T cell changes during pregnancy in multiple sclerosis. TCRdb's copy holds only in-frame clones and misses some; the assay was immunoSEQ multiplex PCR. The sample lists around 17,000 clones; 95% to 97% were seen once. Sequenced here: peripheral blood, sampled in the third trimester of pregnancy. These receptors were obtained from a female donor with multiple sclerosis, enrolled in a pregnancy study.

The chain uses TRBV5-5 and TRBJ1-5; a weak D match, TRBD1 (5 bases). The CDR3 consists of 15 residues. Germline V gene data show CDR1 as SGHKS and CDR2 as YYEKEE (reference sequence). V dropped 6 bases and J dropped 4 bases, with 17 bases sitting between them. CDR3 DNA: TGTGCCAGCATGAGGGAGGGCGGGACTAATCAGCCCCAGCATTTT. As protein: CASMREGGTNQPQHF. Full variable domain (rest looked up from reference TRBV5-5 and TRBJ1-5): DAGVTQSPTHLIKTRGQQVTLRCSPISGHKSVSWYQQVLGQGPQFIFQYYEKEERGRGNFPDRFSARQFPNYSSELNVNALLLGDSALYLCASMREGGTNQPQHFGDGTRLSIL.

Concerning this clone: Germline is not matched at one junction end, which may reflect a read error. The V call is TRBV19, the J call TRBJ2-5; 10 bases match TRBD2. Germline V gene data show CDR1 as LNHDA and CDR2 as SQIVND (reference sequence). The CDR3 sequence is 18 residues long. CDR3 amino acids: CASRIGGAGLAAQETQYF. The CDR3 DNA reads TGTGCCAGTAGGATAGGGGGGGCCGGACTAGCGGCTCAAGAGACCCAGTACTTC.

This chain uses TRBV5-1 with TRBJ1-4; no firm D call. V was clipped by 4 bases and J by 0 bases, with 10 bases between them. CDR1 and CDR2 from the germline V gene are SGHRS and YFSETQ. The CDR3 is 15 residues long. As DNA, the CDR3 is TGCGCCAGCAGCCCATCACATCCAACTAATGAAAAACTGTTTTTT. Amino acid sequence: CASSPSHPTNEKLFF.

V and J are TRBV29-1 and TRBJ1-1; D is unresolved. Trimming shortened V by 4 bases and J by 8 bases, and 8 bases separated the two germline ends. The CDR3 consists of 10 residues. Germline CDR1 reads SQVTM; CDR2 reads ANQGSEA. The CDR3 protein is CSVGGQEAFF. The CDR3 nucleotides are TGCAGCGTTGGAGGGCAGGAAGCTTTCTTT.

In the case of this clone: The sample holds other DNA sequences that translate to the same CDR3. This sequence joins TRBV9 and TRBJ2-7, with 9 bases lining up with TRBD2. The germline gives CDR1 SGDLS, CDR2 YYNGEE. J lost 4 bases, V lost 3 bases, and 5 bases had no gene match. The CDR3 extends over 14 amino acids. For the CDR3, the DNA is TGTGCCAGCAGCGCCGGAACTAGCGGGTACGAGCAGTACTTC. It encodes CASSAGTSGYEQYF.

V gene TRBV19 combines with J gene TRBJ1-5, with 9 bases lining up with TRBD1. The length of the CDR3 is 14 residues. Germline V CDR1 and CDR2: LNHDA, SQIVND (reference sequence). V was clipped by 3 bases and J by 7 bases; unmatched bases: 4. Written as DNA, the CDR3 is TGTGCCAGTAGTATTCGGGACAGGGACCAGCCCCAGCATTTT. Translation gives CASSIRDRDQPQHF.

The gene calls are TRBV5-1 and TRBJ2-2; no clear D. The germline gives CDR1 SGHRS, CDR2 YFSETQ. V was shortened by 0 bases and J by 2 bases, with 17 bases between the two germline ends. The CDR3 is made up of 18 amino acids. The CDR3 reads CASSLGGTPHHNTGELFF. DNA for the CDR3: TGCGCCAGCAGCTTGGGTGGCACCCCCCACCATAACACCGGGGAGCTGTTTTTT.